This T cell receptor (beta chain) was sequenced for a study of cytomegalovirus exposure and HLA in healthy donors (dated by TCRdb to between 2016 and 2019). Regarding the complete study: An earlier analysis of some 500 of the donors reported more than 250 Gb of sequence data and about 100 million unique TCR beta sequences from about 200 million T cells. An early release that covered several hundred HLA-typed donors contained approximately 300 gigabases of sequencing data and roughly 84 million unique TCR sequences. Among the roughly 370 genotyped donors, roughly 80% belonged to the genetic ancestry cluster associated with self-reported Caucasian donors. The study was designed to test whether signatures of past pathogen exposure could be identified by cataloging public T cell receptors. The study used immunosequencing to profile the T cell repertoires of 666 subjects and linked those repertoires to cytomegalovirus serostatus. Along with the roughly 700-subject first cohort, a separate validation cohort of roughly 110 different subjects was used. High-throughput TCR immunosequencing, statistical association of individual TCRs with disease status, and machine learning were combined to predict cytomegalovirus infection status. A later analysis re-analyzed previously published TCR beta repertoires from 650 to 800 donors and added high-resolution HLA genotyping to study TCR occurrence patterns. In the later analysis, no new phenotypic data were used to find candidate immune exposures; instead, reliance was placed on TCR beta sequences and their occurrence across donors. An earlier analysis of approximately 500 of the donors applied high-throughput TCR beta sequencing to assess whether each TCR beta V gene segment acted as functional or pseudogenic. Donor age, sex, ethnicity and CMV serostatus were compiled alongside the repertoire data. A later genetic analysis took genome-wide SNP genotypes for about three fifths of the roughly 670 donors and used that subset as a discovery cohort. All discovery cohort repertoires had been generated on a single sequencing platform. HLA typing covered class I and class II loci at four-digit resolution. Typing coverage varied by locus: about 629-630 donors for A, B, C, DRB1 and DQB1; more than 500 for DQA1; 600 to 610 for DPA1; 400 to 480 for DPB1. Roughly 5 DR-DQ haplotypes were handled as single units for association and clustering, since linkage in the cohort was strong. On average, roughly 200,000 unique TCR beta nucleotide sequences were sequenced per donor among 398 genotyped donors of the cohort, with about 17% of those sequences being non-productive.

Broader findings and caveats from the paper: A further reported finding was that TCR beta sequences accurately predicted the HLA-A and HLA-B alleles for most subjects in the first cohort. Because the 87-base-pair reads could not distinguish some IMGT-functional V segments, including TRBV6-2 and TRBV6-3, those segments were excluded. Linkage disequilibrium might explain the correlated functional status among segregating V segments, but an unknown experimental factor could not be excluded. According to a later analysis, most CMV-associated TCR beta chains appeared to be HLA-restricted, and the HLA associations seemed to be driven largely by CMV exposure. A later analysis reported that several top co-occurrence clusters appeared linked to parvovirus B19, influenza, CMV and Epstein-Barr virus. Assigning TCR associations to individual alleles was difficult when HLA alleles, especially DR and DQ, strongly co-occurred. According to the authors, the approach could potentially be generalized to other disease states and immunological phenotypes. The study listed 150 to 200 TCR beta chains as associated with cytomegalovirus. Compared with the roughly 700-donor mean, donors in an Asian-associated ancestry cluster had fewer N-insertions in productive TCRs, according to a later genetic analysis. In a later analysis, the rate of TCR association differed among HLA loci, with DRB1 alleles having the most associated TCRs and HLA-C alleles having the fewest. Presence/absence analyses assumed roughly uniform sequencing depth across donors, an assumption that may not hold. Only TCR beta chains were sequenced in this cohort, and the absence of alpha or paired-chain data limited detectable features. CMV serostatus was the only immune exposure information available for the cohort. Specific HLA alleles were associated with 15,000 to 20,000 TCR beta sequences at a false discovery rate of 0.05 in a later analysis. A cluster of highly shared sequence variants was judged likely to be a technical artifact of the sequencing pipeline. Because HLA typing was unavailable for some donors at each locus, only the typed subset was used in association tests. A later analysis found that HLA-associated TCR beta chains were more clonally expanded and had lower generation probabilities than equally common non-associated chains. In a later genetic analysis, a missense DCLRE1C variant was associated with V-gene and J-gene trimming of TCR beta chains, and the association was replicated in an independent cohort. Because counts were too low, seventeen rarely observed V segments, including chromosome 9 orphons, were excluded from the earlier analysis of about 500 of the donors. In vitro tests confirmed that a few of the cytomegalovirus-associated TCR beta chains recognize cytomegalovirus antigens. In an earlier analysis of fewer than 700 of the donors, most TCR beta V segments appeared in productive rearrangements about 90% or about 30% of the time, broadly matching IMGT annotations. Across donors, most TCR sequences were observed very rarely, whereas some public TCRs were present in many individuals. In both the original and validation cohorts, the classifier was reported to diagnose cytomegalovirus status with high specificity and sensitivity.

To prepare the library, the immunoSEQ multiplex PCR assay was applied. For the multiplex PCR, a mixture combining 60 forward primers for TCR Vbeta segments and 13 reverse primers for TCR Jbeta segments was used. The CDR3 region of rearranged TCR beta genes was amplified from genomic DNA with a multiplex PCR assay. The Illumina HiSeq System was used to sequence the amplified TCR beta libraries as 87-base-pair reads. From the authors' description of their analysis: A later analysis counted approximately 76 million unique TCR beta chains across the 666 repertoires, and some 12 million of these chains were shared by at least two donors. Raw reads were error-corrected and collapsed into unique sequences with a nearest-neighbor algorithm that merged closely related sequences to remove PCR and sequencing errors. To assign V, D and J gene segments, CDR3 sequences were aligned to IMGT reference sequences. For a sequence to be retained, a match of at least six nucleotides to both a V gene segment and a J gene segment was required. A rearrangement was called productive if the CDR3 had no stop codons and remained in frame with V and J, and every other rearrangement was called non-productive. Following IMGT convention, CDR3 was defined as the stretch from the second conserved V-encoded cysteine to the conserved J-encoded phenylalanine. In an earlier analysis of 587 of the donors, sequences lacking an unambiguous match to a single V gene segment were excluded. In an earlier analysis of several hundred of the donors, V segments were called functional above 56.7% productive rearrangements and were called segregating when the between-donor standard deviation exceeded 5%. A statistical classification framework was built to diagnose cytomegalovirus status from the catalog of TCR beta chain sequences. V and J gene assignment, in a later analysis, came from comparing TCR nucleotide sequences with IMGT/GENE-DB human TR gene sequences. A later analysis assigned CDR3 sequences and most-parsimonious VDJ recombination scenarios with the TCRdist pipeline. In a later analysis, every TCR beta chain was defined by the combination of its CDR3 amino acid sequence and its V-gene family, and reads without a unique V-gene family were dropped. As a way to deal with suspected cross-contamination and a sequencing artifact, a later analysis dropped hundreds of nucleotide sequences that were highly shared and had low generation probability. For each public chain, a later analysis derived a clonal expansion index from normalized ranks of inferred template counts within each repertoire. In a later analysis, generation probabilities were computed with a VDJ recombination model fitted to out-of-frame rearrangements, and the resulting probabilities were checked against IGoR. A later analysis scored TCR-TCR, TCR-HLA and TCR-CMV co-occurrence with hypergeometric tests, applying a repertoire-size bias correction to TCR pairs. To estimate false discovery rates, a later analysis permuted the HLA or CMV assignments 20 times. In a later analysis, co-occurring TCRs were grouped using DBSCAN, and TCRdist sequence similarity was added for clustering within HLA-allele-positive subsets. Co-occurrence clustering excluded repertoires with fewer than 30,000 or more than 120,000 public chains, plus five with anomalous nucleotide sharing. Sourced from immuneACCESS, this table was stored by TCRdb with only in-frame sequences that have V and J called. A share of the clones is absent; for the studies checked, an unresolved V gene accounts for under half, and the remainder has no known explanation. V and J calls plus clone size are reproduced from that table; the DNA served to infer D and trimming. The sample records about 87,000 clones, 70% to 80% of which are singletons. The ten largest clones represent more than 20% of the sample.

Regarding this clone: Its specific antigen is unknown. Base qualities are not at hand, and no much larger clone is one base apart.

In total, roughly 670 healthy bone marrow donors made up the cohort. All cohort members were sampled while nominally healthy, although unrecorded immune exposures were likely present. The donor tested CMV seropositive and was one of the 289 seropositive cohort members. Each donor provided a peripheral blood sample, and peripheral blood mononuclear cells were used for TCR beta sequencing. The Qiagen DNeasy Blood Extraction Kit was used to extract genomic DNA from the blood cell samples. CDR1 and CDR2, per the germline V gene, are SGHDT and YYEEEE. The V and J ends are trimmed by 4 bases and 8 bases, leaving 13 bases between them. Taken from cysteine to phenylalanine, the CDR3 has 13 residues. This entry keeps only the CDR3 DNA: 39 bases, framed from base 1.

The chain was built from TRBV5-6 and TRBJ2-1, and the D gene may be TRBD1, 6 bases matching. This sequence originates from a man aged 25-45 years in good health and CMV-seropositive. Input material: PBMCs. CDR3 region: CASSAGTRDEQFF. The DNA sequence reads TGTGCCAGCAGCGCCGGGACAAGGGATGAGCAGTTCTTC.